This entry is about one T cell receptor (beta chain). Many counts were recorded for this clonotype. Its antigen remains undetermined. No much larger clone is present one base from it, and per-base qualities are unavailable. The protocol used for the library was PCR. The listed sequencing device is Illumina HiSeq 2000. Through fastp at Q25 and MiXCR, TCRdb rebuilt clones from the public reads, retaining in-frame beta chains. All rows with the same CDR3 protein become a single entry with the most common DNA and genes. This sample lists roughly 100,000 distinct CDR3 sequences; roughly half were detected once. Of the sample, around 12% falls within the top ten clones. Deletion took 4 bases off V and 4 bases off J, with a span of 13 bases between the germline ends. CDR1 is given as ENHRY and CDR2 as SYGVKD, both from the germline V gene. The CDR3 has 14 amino acids, counting the end cysteine and phenylalanine. Only the CDR3 part of the read is kept: 42 bases, read in frame from the first base.

These data belong to a study of CDR3 diversity in severe acne (dated by TCRdb to about 2019). Sequencing was done on a sample of blood. The clonotype originates from a male donor with acne. The rearrangement combines TRBV10-3 with TRBJ1-2; the D gene identity is not certain. The CDR3 reads as follows: CAISGLDGFYGYTF. The nucleotides are TGTGCCATCAGTGGGCTGGACGGTTTCTATGGCTACACCTTC.